This note documents a single TCR beta chain sequence. The data were taken from a study of blood T cell repertoires in COVID-19. Study at large: Spain, Italy and the United States supplied samples that represented acute and convalescent COVID-19. PBMCs, B-cell-depleted T cells, or T cells provided the cDNA or gDNA that made up the material.

CDR1 and CDR2 (germline): SGDLS, YYNGEE. The CDR3 has 14 amino acids. V dropped 0 bases and J dropped 2 bases, with 7 bases sitting between them. Authors' methods: Amplified reference gene primers provided the basis for estimating nucleated cell counts. Produced via immunoSEQ multiplex PCR; TCRdb's table is partial and in-frame only. The DNA was the basis for D and trimming; V, J and clone size are from that table. The data show some 65,000 clones, with roughly 71% seen just once and 28% held by the top ten. This TCR derives from a woman of 80 years or more with acute or convalescent COVID-19. Material: peripheral blood. V usage is TRBV9 and J usage is TRBJ2-3; D is ambiguous. As DNA, the CDR3 is TGTGCCAGCAGCGTAGTCATAGACACAGATACGCAGTATTTT. Its protein product is CASSVVIDTDTQYF.